The T cell receptor beta chain under discussion was sequenced for a study of Graves' ophthalmopathy and Graves' hyperthyroidism. Amplification of the TCR beta CDR3 regions used RNA transcripts (as template). RT-PCR was first run with HTBI primers, then multiplex PCR in a second round. TCRdb reanalysed the multiplex PCR reads using MiXCR and keeps one entry per CDR3 protein. The sample has under 350,000 distinct CDR3 sequences; 15% to 20% are singletons. Every ophthalmopathy donor presented moderate-to-severe activity, CAS ≥3, NOSPECS ≥4 and duration under 3 months. Additional autoimmune diseases, uncontrolled infections, pregnancy or lactation disqualified patients. Germline V lookup: CDR1 MNHEY, CDR2 SVGEGT. The CDR3 is 15 amino acids. V gave up 6 bases and J gave up 0 bases, with 12 bases separating them.

The rearrangement links TRBV6-2 or TRBV6-3 to TRBJ2-4; D assignment may be TRBD1 or TRBD2 (5 bases each). Sequencing was performed on peripheral blood. The TCR sequence derives from an adult man with Graves' ophthalmopathy. CDR3: CASSNRRLAKNIQYF. The CDR3 DNA reads TGTGCCAGCAGCAACAGGAGGCTAGCCAAAAACATTCAGTACTTC.